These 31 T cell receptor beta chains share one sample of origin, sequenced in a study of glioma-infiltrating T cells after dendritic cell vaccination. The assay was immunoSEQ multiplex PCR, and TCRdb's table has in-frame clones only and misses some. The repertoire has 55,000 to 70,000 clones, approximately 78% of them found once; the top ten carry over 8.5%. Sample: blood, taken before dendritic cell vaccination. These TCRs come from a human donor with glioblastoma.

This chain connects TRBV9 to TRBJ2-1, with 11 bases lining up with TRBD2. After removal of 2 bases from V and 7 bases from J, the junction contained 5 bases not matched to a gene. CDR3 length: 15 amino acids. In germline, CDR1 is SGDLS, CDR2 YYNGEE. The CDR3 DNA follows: TGTGCCAGCAGCGTGTCCCTAGCGGGGGGAAATGAGCAGTTCTTC. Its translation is CASSVSLAGGNEQFF.

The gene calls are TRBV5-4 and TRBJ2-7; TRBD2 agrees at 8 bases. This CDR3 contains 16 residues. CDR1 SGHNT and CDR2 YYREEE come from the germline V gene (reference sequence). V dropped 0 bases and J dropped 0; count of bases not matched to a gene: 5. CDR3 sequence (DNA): TGTGCCAGCAGCTTGGATCGGGGGGGGTTCTCCTACGAGCAGTACTTC. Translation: CASSLDRGGFSYEQYF.

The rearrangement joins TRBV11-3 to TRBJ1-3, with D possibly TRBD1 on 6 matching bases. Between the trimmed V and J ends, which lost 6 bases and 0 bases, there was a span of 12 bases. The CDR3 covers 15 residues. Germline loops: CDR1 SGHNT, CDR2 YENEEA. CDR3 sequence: CASSPGQTSGNTIYF. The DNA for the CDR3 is TGTGCCAGCAGTCCAGGACAGACCTCTGGAAACACCATATATTTT.

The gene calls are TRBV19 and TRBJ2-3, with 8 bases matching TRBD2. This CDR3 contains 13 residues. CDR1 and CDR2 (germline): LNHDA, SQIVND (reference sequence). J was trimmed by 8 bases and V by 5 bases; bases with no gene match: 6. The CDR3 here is CASSSGRGGTQYF. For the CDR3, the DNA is TGTGCCAGTAGTTCGGGACGGGGGGGTACGCAGTATTTT.

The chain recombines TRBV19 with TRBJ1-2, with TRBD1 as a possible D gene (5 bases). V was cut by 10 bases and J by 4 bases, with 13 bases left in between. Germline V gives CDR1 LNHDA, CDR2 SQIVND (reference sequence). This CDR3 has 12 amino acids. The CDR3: CAIQGSGYGYTF. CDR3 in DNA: TGTGCCATCCAGGGTTCGGGCTATGGCTACACCTTC.

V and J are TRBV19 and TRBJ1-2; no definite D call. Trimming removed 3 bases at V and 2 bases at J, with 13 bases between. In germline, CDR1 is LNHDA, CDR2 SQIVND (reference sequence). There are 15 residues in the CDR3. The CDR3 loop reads CASSMRQSGNYGYTF. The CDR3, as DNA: TGTGCCAGTAGTATGAGGCAGTCGGGGAACTATGGCTACACCTTC. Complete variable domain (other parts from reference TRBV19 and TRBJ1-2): DGGITQSPKYLFRKEGQNVTLSCEQNLNHDAMYWYRQDPGQGLRLIYYSQIVNDFQKGDIAEGYSVSREKKESFPLTVTSAQKNPTAFYLCASSMRQSGNYGYTFGSGTRLTVV.

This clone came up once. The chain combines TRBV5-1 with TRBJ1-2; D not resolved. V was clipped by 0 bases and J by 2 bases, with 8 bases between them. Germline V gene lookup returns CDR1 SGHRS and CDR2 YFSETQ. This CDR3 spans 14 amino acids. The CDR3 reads CASSLVGGNYGYTF. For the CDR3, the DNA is TGCGCCAGCAGCTTGGTTGGCGGGAACTATGGCTACACCTTC. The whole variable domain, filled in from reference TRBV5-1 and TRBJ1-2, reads KAGVTQTPRYLIKTRGQQVTLSCSPISGHRSVSWYQQTPGQGLQFLFEYFSETQRNKGNFPGRFSGRQFSNSRSEMNVSTLELGDSALYLCASSLVGGNYGYTFGSGTRLTVV.

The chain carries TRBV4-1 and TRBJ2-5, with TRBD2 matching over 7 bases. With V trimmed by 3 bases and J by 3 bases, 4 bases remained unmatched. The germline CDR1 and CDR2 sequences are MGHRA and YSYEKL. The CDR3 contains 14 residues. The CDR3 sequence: CASSHFAGEETQYF. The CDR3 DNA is TGCGCCAGCAGCCATTTTGCGGGGGAAGAGACCCAGTACTTC.

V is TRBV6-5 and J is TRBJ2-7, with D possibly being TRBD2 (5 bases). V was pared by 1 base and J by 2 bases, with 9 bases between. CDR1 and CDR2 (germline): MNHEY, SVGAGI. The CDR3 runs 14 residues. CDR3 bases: TGTGCCAGCAGTTACTTTCCGGGAACCTACGAGCAGTACTTC. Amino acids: CASSYFPGTYEQYF.

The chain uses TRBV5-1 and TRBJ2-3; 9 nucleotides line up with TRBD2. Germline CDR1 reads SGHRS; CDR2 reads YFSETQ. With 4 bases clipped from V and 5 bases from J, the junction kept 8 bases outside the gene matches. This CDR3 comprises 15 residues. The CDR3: CASSRRGGAEDTQYF. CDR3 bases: TGCGCCAGCAGCCGGCGGGGGGGGGCCGAAGATACGCAGTATTTT.

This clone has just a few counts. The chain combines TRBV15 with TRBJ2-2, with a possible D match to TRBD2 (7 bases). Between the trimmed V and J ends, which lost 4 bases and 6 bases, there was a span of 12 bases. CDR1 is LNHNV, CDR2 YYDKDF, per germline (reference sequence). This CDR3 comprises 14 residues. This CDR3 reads CATSKGGVAGELFF. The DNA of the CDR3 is TGTGCCACCAGCAAGGGGGGGGTGGCCGGGGAGCTGTTTTTT.

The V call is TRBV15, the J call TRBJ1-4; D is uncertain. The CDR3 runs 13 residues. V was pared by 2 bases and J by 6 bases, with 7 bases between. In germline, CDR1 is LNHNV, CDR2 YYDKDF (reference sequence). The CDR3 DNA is TGTGCCACCAGCAGACGAGGAGATGAAAAACTGTTTTTT. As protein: CATSRRGDEKLFF.

CDR3 in amino acids: CASSLGTAGANVLTF. CDR3 DNA sequence: TGCGCCAGCAGCTTGGGGACAGCTGGGGCCAACGTCCTGACTTTC. The chain couples TRBV5-1 to TRBJ2-6; D is possibly TRBD1 (6 bases). The V end lost 0 bases, the J end lost 2 bases, and 6 bases lay between the germline ends. Germline loops: CDR1 SGHRS, CDR2 YFSETQ. The CDR3 is made up of 15 amino acids.

CDR3 sequence reads: CASSWGGRTEAFF. The CDR3 DNA follows: TGTGCCAGCAGTTGGGGGGGGCGAACTGAAGCTTTCTTT. The rearrangement uses TRBV27 and TRBJ1-1, with D possibly being TRBD1 (6 bases). V was pared by 4 bases and J by 5 bases, with 11 bases between. Germline lookup yields CDR1 MNHEY and CDR2 SMNVEV (reference sequence). The CDR3 consists of 13 residues.

CDR3 nucleotide sequence: TGTGCCAGCAGTTTATTCCTAGGACACAGGGGTGCCGAGCAGTACTTC. It codes for CASSLFLGHRGAEQYF. The chain joins TRBV28 to TRBJ2-7, with 7 bases matching TRBD1. The germline V gene encodes CDR1 MDHEN and CDR2 SYDVKM. The CDR3 is 16 residues long. After removal of 1 base from V and 6 bases from J, the junction contained 12 bases not matched to a gene.

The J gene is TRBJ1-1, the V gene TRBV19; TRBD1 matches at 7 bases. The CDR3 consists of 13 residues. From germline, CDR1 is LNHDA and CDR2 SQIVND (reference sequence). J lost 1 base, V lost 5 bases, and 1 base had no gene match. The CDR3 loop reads CASSRTGNTEAFF. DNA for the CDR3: TGTGCCAGTAGTCGGACAGGGAACACTGAAGCTTTCTTT.

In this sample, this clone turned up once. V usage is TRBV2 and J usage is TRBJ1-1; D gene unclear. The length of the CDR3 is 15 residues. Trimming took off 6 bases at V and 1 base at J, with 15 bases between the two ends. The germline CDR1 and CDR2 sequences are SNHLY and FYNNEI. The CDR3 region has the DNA TGTGCCAGCAGCGTTCAGGTTGCCCCGAACACTGAAGCTTTCTTT. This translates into CASSVQVAPNTEAFF. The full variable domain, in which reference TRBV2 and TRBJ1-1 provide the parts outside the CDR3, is EPEVTQTPSHQVTQMGQEVILRCVPISNHLYFYWYRQILGQKVEFLVSFYNNEISEKSEIFDDQFSVERPDGSNFTLKIRSTKLEDSAMYFCASSVQVAPNTEAFFGQGTRLTVV.

The CDR3 DNA reads TGCGCCAGCAGCCAATTCGCAACAGGGAATGTGGAGCTGTTTTTT. Its protein is CASSQFATGNVELFF. The chain uses TRBV4-1 and TRBJ2-2, with a weak D call TRBD1 (6 bases). The CDR3 loop spans 15 amino acids. V gave up 2 bases and J gave up 10 bases, with 17 bases separating them. Per germline, CDR1 MGHRA and CDR2 YSYEKL.

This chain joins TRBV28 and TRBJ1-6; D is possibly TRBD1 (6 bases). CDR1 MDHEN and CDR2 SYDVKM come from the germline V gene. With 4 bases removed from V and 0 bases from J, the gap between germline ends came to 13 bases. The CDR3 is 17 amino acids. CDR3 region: CASSSADSRSYNSPLHF. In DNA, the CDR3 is TGTGCCAGCAGTTCCGCGGACAGCCGCTCCTATAATTCACCCCTCCACTTT.

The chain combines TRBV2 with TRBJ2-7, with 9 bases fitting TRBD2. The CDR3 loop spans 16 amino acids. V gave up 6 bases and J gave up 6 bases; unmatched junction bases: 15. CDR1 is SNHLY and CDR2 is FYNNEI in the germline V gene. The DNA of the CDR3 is TGTGCCAGCAGAATTGTTCCTGTAGCGGGGGTGGGCGAGCAGTACTTC. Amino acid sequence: CASRIVPVAGVGEQYF.

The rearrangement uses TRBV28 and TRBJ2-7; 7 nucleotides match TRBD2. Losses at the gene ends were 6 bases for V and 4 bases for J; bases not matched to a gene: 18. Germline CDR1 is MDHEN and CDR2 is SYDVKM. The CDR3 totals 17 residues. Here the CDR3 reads CASSPVGAGVTLYEQYF. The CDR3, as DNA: TGTGCCAGCAGCCCCGTCGGGGCGGGGGTGACCCTTTACGAGCAGTACTTC.

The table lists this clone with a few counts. This chain's CDR3 is CASSEDRGRYGYTF. CDR3 bases: TGTGCCAGCAGTGAGGACAGGGGGCGTTATGGCTACACCTTC. This chain links TRBV6-1 with TRBJ1-2, with 11 bases that match TRBD1. The junction had 2 bases not matched to a gene; V was cut back by 3 bases and J by 5 bases. Per germline, CDR1 MNHNS and CDR2 SASEGT. The CDR3 contains 14 residues.

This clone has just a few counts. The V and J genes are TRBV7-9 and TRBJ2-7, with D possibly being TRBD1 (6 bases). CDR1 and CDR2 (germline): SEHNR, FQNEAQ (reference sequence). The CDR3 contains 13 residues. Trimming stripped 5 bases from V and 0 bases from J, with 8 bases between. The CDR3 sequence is CASSETGSYEQYF. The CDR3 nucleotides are TGTGCCAGCAGCGAGACAGGCTCCTACGAGCAGTACTTC. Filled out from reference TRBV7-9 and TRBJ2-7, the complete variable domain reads DTGVSQNPRHKITKRGQNVTFRCDPISEHNRLYWYRQTLGQGPEFLTYFQNEAQLEKSRLLSDRFSAERPKGSFSTLEIQRTEQGDSAMYLCASSETGSYEQYFGPGTRLTVT.

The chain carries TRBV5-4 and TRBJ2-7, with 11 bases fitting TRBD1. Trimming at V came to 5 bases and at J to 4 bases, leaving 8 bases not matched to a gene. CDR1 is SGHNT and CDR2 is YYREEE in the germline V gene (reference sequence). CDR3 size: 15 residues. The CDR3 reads CASRAGDRGSYEQYF. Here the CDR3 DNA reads TGTGCCAGCAGGGCGGGGGACAGGGGGTCATACGAGCAGTACTTC. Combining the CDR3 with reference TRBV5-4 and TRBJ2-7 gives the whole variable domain ETGVTQSPTHLIKTRGQQVTLRCSSQSGHNTVSWYQQALGQGPQFIFQYYREEENGRGNFPPRFSGLQFPNYSSELNVNALELDDSALYLCASRAGDRGSYEQYFGPGTRLTVT.

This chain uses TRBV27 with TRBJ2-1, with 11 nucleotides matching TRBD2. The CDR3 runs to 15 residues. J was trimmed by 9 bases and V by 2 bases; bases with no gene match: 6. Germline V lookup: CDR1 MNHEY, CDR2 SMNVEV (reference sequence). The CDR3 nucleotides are TGTGCCAGCAGTTTAAATAGCGGGGGGGCGGGTGAGCAGTTCTTC. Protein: CASSLNSGGAGEQFF.

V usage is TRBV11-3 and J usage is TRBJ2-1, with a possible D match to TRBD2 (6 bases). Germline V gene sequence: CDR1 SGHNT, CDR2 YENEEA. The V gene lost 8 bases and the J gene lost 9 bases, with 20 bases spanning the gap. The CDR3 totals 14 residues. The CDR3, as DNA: TGTGCCAGCGGCGGCAGCGGATGGGGAGGTGAGCAGTTCTTC. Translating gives CASGGSGWGGEQFF.

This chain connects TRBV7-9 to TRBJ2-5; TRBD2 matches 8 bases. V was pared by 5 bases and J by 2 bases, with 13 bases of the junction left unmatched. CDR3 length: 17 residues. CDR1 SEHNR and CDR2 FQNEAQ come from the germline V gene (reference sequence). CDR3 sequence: CASSQGRRGGTQETQYF. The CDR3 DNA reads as TGTGCCAGCAGCCAGGGTCGACGGGGGGGGACACAAGAGACCCAGTACTTC.

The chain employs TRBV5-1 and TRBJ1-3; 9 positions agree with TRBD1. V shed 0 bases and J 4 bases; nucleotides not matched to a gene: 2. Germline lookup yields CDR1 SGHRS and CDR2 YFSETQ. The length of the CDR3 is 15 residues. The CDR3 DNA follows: TGCGCCAGCAGCTTGGGGACAGGGGAAGGAAACACCATATATTTT. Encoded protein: CASSLGTGEGNTIYF.

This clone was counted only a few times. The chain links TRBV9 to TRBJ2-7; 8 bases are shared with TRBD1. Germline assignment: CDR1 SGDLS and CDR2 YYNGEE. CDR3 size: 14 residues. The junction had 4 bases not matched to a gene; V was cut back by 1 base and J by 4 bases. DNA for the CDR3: TGTGCCAGCAGCGTACAGGGGGCTGGGTACGAGCAGTACTTC. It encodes CASSVQGAGYEQYF.

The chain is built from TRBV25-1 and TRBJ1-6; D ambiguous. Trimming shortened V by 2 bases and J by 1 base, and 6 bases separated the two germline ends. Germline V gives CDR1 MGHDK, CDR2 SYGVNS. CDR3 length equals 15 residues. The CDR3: CASSEIGSYNSPLHF. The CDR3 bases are TGTGCCAGCAGTGAAATCGGGTCCTATAATTCACCCCTCCACTTT.

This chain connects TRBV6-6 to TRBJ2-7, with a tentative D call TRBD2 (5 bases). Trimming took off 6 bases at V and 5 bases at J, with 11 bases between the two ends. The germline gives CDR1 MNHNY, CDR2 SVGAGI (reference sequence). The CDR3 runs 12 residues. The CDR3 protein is CASSDNGDEQYF. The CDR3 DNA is TGTGCCAGCAGCGACAACGGGGACGAGCAGTACTTC.